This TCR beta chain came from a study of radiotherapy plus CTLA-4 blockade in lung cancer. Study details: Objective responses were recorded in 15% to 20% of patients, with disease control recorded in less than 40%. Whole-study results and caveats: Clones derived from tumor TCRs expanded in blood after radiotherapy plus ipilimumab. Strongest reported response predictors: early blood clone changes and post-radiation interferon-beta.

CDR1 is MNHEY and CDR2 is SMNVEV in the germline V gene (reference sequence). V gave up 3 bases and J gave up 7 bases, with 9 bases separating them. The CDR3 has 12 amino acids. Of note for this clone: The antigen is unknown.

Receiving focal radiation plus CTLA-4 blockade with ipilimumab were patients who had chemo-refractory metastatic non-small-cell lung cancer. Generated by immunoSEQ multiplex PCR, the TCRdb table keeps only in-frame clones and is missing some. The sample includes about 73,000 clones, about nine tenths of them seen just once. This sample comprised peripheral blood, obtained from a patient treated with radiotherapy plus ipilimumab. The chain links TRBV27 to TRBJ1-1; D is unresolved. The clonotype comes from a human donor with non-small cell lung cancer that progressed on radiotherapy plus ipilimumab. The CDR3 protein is CASSFGGDEAFF. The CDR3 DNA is TGTGCCAGCAGTTTCGGTGGTGATGAAGCTTTCTTT.